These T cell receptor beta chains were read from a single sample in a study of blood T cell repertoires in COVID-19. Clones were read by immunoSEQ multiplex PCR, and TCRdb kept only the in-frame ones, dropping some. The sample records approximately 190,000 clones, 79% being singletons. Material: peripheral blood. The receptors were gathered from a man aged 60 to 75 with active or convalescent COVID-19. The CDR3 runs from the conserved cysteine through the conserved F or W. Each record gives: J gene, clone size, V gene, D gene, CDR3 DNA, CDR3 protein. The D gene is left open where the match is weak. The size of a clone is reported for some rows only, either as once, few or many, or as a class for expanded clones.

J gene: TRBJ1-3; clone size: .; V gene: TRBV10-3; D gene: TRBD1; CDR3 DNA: TGTGCGACGACAGGGGTCGGCGGAAACACCATATATTTT; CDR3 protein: CATTGVGGNTIYF
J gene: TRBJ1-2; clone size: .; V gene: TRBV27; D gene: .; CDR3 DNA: TGTGCCAGCAGTTTCGGTGGAGGCTATGGCTACACCTTC; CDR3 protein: CASSFGGGYGYTF
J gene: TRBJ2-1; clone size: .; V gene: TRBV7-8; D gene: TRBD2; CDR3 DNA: TGTGCCAGCACAGGCCGTGGGACTAGCGGGAGCGACAATGAGCAGTTCTTC; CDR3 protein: CASTGRGTSGSDNEQFF
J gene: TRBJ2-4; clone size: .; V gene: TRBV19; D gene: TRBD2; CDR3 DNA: TGTGCCAGTAGTATCGGGGGGTCAGGGACGAACATTCAGTACTTC; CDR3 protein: CASSIGGSGTNIQYF
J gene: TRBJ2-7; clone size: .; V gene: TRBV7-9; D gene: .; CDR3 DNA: TGTGCCAGCAGCTATCTTACCAGCGAGCAGTACTTC; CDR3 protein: CASSYLTSEQYF
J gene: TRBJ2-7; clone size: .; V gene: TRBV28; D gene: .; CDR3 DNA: TGTGCCAGCAGGAGGCCGGGGGGACAGGAGGAGTACTTC; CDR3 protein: CASRRPGGQEEYF
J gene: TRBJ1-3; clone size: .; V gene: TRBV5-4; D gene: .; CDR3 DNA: TGTGCCAGCAGCTTTACAGGGTCTGGAAACACCATATATTTT; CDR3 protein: CASSFTGSGNTIYF
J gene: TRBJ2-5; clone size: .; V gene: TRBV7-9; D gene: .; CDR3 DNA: TGTGCCAGCAGCTTACCCCCACGGGAGACCCAGTACTTC; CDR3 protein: CASSLPPRETQYF
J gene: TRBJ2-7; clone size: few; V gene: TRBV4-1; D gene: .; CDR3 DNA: TGCGCCAGCAGCCAACAAATAGCGGCTTCGGCCGAGCAGTACTTC; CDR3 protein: CASSQQIAASAEQYF
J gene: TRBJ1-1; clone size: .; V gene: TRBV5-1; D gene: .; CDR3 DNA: TGCGCCAGCAGCCCCACCGGGACAAAGAACACTGAAGCTTTCTTT; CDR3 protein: CASSPTGTKNTEAFF
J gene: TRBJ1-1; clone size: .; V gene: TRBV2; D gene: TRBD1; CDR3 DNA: TGTGCCAGCTTTAAAGACAGGGACACTGAAGCTTTCTTT; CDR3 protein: CASFKDRDTEAFF
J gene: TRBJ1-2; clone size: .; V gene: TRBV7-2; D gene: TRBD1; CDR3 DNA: TGTGCCAGCAGCCGGGACAGGGGTGACTATGGCTACACCTTC; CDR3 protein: CASSRDRGDYGYTF
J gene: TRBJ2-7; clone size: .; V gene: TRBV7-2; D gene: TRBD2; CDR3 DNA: TGTGCCAGCAGACCATCTAGCGGGATCTACGAGCAGTACTTC; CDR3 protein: CASRPSSGIYEQYF
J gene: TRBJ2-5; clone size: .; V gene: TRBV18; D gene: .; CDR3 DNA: TGTGCCAGCTCACCGAGGGAGACCCAGTACTTC; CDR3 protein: CASSPRETQYF
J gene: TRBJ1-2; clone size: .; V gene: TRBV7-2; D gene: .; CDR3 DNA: TGTGCCAGCAGCTTAGGAGCAAACTATGGCTACACCTTC; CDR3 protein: CASSLGANYGYTF
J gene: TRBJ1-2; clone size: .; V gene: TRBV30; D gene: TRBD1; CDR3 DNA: TGTGCCTGGAGTCGGGACAGCTACTATGGCTACACCTTC; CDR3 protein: CAWSRDSYYGYTF
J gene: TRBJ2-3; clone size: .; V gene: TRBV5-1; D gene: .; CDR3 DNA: TGCGCCAGCAGCTTGGATACAGCTAGCACAGATACGCAGTATTTT; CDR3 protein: CASSLDTASTDTQYF
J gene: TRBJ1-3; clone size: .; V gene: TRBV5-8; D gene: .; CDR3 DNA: TGTGCCAGCACCACCGACGGGGGGAGAGGATCTGGAAACACCATATATTTT; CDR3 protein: CASTTDGGRGSGNTIYF
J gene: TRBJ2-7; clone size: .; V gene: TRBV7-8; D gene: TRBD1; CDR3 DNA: TGTGCCAGCAGCCCAAACTCAGGGACAGACTCCTACGAGCAGTACTTC; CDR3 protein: CASSPNSGTDSYEQYF
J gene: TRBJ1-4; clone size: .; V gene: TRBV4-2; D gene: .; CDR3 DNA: TGTGCCAGCAGCCAAGAGACAACCCACGAAAAACTGTTTTTT; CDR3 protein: CASSQETTHEKLFF
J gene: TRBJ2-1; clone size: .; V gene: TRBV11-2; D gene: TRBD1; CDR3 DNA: TGTGCCAGCAGCCCGACCGGGACAGACAATGAGCAGTTCTTC; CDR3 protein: CASSPTGTDNEQFF
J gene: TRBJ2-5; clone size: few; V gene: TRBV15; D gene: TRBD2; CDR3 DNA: TGTGCCACCAGCCTAGCGGGAGGTGGGGGGCAGACCCAGTACTTC; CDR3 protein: CATSLAGGGGQTQYF
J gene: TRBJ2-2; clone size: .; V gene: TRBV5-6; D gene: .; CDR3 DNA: TGTGCCAGCAGCTTGCTAGGGGTTAACACCGGGGAGCTGTTTTTT; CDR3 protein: CASSLLGVNTGELFF
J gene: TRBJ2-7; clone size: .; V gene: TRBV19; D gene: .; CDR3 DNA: TGTGCCAGTAGTATAGCCCATGCCGGTACCTACGAGCAGTACTTC; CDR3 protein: CASSIAHAGTYEQYF
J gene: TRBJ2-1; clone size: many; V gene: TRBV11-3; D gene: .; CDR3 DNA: TGTGCCAGCAGCTTAGATCCTGTCTCCTACAATGAGCAGTTCTTC; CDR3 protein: CASSLDPVSYNEQFF
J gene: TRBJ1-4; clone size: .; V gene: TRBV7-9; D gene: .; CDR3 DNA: TGTGCCAGCAGCTTAGGTACAACTAATGAAAAACTGTTTTTT; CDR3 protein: CASSLGTTNEKLFF
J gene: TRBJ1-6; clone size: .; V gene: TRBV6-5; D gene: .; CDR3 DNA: TGTGCCAGCAGTTATAGACACCGCACAATCCCCCTCCACTTT; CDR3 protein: CASSYRHRTIPLHF
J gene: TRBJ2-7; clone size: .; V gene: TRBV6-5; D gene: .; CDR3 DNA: TGTGCCAGCACTGTGAGCCCGGCGGGCTACGAGCAGTACTTC; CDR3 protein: CASTVSPAGYEQYF
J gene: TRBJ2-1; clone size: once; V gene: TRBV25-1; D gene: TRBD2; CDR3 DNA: TGTGCCAGCACAGGGACTAGCGGGACTAATGAGCAGTTCTTC; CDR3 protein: CASTGTSGTNEQFF
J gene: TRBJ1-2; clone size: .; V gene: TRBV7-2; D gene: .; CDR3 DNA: TGTGCCAGCAGCTTCCAGTTGGACTATGGCTACACCTTC; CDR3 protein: CASSFQLDYGYTF
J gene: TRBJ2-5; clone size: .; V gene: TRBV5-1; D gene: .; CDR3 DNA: TGCGCCAGCAGCTTGCAGGCCCGAGAACAAGAGACCCAGTACTTC; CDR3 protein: CASSLQAREQETQYF
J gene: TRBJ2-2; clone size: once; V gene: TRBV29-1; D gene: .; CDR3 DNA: TGCAGCGTGCGCGGGACAGCCACCGGGGAGCTGTTTTTT; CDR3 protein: CSVRGTATGELFF
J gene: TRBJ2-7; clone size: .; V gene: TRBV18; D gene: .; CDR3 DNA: TGTGCCAGCTCACCACCGGGCTCGAGGGCTTCCTACGAGCAGTACTTC; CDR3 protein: CASSPPGSRASYEQYF
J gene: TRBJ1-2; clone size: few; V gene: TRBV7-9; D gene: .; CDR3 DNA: TGTGCCAGCAGCTTACAAGAGGGTTTCTATGGCTACACCTTC; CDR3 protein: CASSLQEGFYGYTF
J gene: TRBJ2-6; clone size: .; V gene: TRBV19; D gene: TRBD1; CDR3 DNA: TGTGCCAGTAGCACACGAACGGGACAGGGCCACTCTGGGGCCAACGTCCTGACTTTC; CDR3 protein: CASSTRTGQGHSGANVLTF
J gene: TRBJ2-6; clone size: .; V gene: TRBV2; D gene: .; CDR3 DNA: TGTGCCAGTTCCCGTGAGTCTGGGGCCAACGTCCTGACTTTC; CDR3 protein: CASSRESGANVLTF
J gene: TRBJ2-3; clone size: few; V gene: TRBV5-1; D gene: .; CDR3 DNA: TGCGCCAGCAGCTTGGATCTTCGGGCGGGACAGAGAGATCCCTATAGCACAGATACGCAGTATTTT; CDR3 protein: CASSLDLRAGQRDPYSTDTQYF
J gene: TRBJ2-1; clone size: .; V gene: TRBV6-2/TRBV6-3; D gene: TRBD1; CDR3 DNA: TGTGCCAGCAGCCGCTCGGCCGGGACAGGGCTCTATGAGCAGTTCTTC; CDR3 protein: CASSRSAGTGLYEQFF
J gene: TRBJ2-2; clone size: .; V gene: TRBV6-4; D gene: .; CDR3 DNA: TGTGCCAGCAGTAGAGGGCCCGACACCGGGGAGCTGTTTTTT; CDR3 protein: CASSRGPDTGELFF
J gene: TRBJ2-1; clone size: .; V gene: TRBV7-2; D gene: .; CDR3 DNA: TGTGCCAGCAGCGGGATACAGGGTTGGTCCTACAATGAGCAGTTCTTC; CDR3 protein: CASSGIQGWSYNEQFF
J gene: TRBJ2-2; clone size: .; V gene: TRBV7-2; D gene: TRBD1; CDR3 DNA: TGTGCCAGCAGCTTAGAAGGGGGCCCTACCGGGGAGCTGTTTTTT; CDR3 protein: CASSLEGGPTGELFF
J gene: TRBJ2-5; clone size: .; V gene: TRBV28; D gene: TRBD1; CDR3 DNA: TGTGCCAGCAGGCCCGGACAGGGGACCCAGTACTTC; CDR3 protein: CASRPGQGTQYF
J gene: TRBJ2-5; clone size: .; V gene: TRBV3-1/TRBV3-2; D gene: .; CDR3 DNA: TGTGCCAGCAGCCAAGGTGGGGGGCAAGAGACCCAGTACTTC; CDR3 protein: CASSQGGGQETQYF
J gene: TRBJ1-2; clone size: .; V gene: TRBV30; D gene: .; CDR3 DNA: TGTGCCTGGAGTGGGCGACTAACGGGAAGTGGCTACACCTTC; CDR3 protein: CAWSGRLTGSGYTF
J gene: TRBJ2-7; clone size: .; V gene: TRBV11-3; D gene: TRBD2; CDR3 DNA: TGTGCCAGCAGCTTGGCTAGCGGATACTCCTACGAGCAGTACTTC; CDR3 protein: CASSLASGYSYEQYF
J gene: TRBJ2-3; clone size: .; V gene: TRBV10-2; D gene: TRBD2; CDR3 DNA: TGCGCCAGCACTCTAGCGGGATGGACAGATACGCAGTATTTT; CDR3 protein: CASTLAGWTDTQYF
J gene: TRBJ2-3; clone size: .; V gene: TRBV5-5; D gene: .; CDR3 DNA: TGTGCCAGCAGCGTCCGGTCCACAGATACGCAGTATTTT; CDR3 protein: CASSVRSTDTQYF
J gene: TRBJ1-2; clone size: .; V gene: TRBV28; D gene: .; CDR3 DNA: TGTGCCAGCAGAGACGGGTTCCTCCAAATTAACTATGGCTACACCTTC; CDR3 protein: CASRDGFLQINYGYTF
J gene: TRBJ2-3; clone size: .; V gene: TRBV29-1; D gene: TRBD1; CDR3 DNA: TGCAGCGTAGACAGGGATCAGACAGATACGCAGTATTTT; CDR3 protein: CSVDRDQTDTQYF
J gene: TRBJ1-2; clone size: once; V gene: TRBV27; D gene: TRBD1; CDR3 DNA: TGTGCCAGCAGTTCGATTCATTCCGGGACAGGGCTAATTGGCTACACCTTC; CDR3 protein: CASSSIHSGTGLIGYTF